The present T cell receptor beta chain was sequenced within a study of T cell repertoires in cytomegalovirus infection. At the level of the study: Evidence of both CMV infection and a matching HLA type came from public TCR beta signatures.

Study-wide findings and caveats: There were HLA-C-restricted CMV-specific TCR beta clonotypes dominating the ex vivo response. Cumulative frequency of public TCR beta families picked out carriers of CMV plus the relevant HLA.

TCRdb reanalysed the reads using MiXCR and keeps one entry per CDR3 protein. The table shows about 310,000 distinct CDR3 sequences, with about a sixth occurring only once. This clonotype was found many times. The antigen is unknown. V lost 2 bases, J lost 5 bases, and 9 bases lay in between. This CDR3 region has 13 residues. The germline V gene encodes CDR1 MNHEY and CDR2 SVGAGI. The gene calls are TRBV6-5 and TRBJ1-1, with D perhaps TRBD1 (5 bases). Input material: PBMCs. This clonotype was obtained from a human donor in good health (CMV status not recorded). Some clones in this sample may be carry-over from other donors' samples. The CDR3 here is CASSYPGNTEAFF. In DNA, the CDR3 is TGTGCCAGCAGTTACCCAGGGAATACTGAAGCTTTCTTT.